This TCR beta chain derives from a study of CD8 T cells in ankylosing spondylitis. TCRdb passed the 5' RACE reads through MiXCR, listing each CDR3 protein once. The data contain about 250,000 distinct CDR3 sequences, 32% of them singletons. Trimming removed 6 bases at V and 4 bases at J, with 19 bases between. The CDR3 loop spans 16 amino acids. In germline, CDR1 is DFQATT, CDR2 SNEGSKA (reference sequence). This rearrangement joins TRBV20-1 to TRBJ2-6; perhaps D is TRBD1 or TRBD2 (6 bases each). The TCR sequence derives from a male donor with ankylosing spondylitis or in good health (not recorded which). The sequencing input was blood, either unsorted or a sorted T cell fraction (not recorded which). The CDR3 spells CSAPLTGARGANVLTF. The CDR3 nucleotides read TGCAGTGCCCCGCTGACGGGGGCGCGAGGGGCCAACGTCCTGACTTTC.